This T cell receptor (beta chain) was identified during a study of control samples from healthy donors and cancer patients. The trim removed 5 bases at V and 7 bases at J, leaving 2 bases unmatched. The CDR3 contains 13 residues. Germline CDR1 SGHAT, CDR2 FQNNGV. TCRdb's table, derived via immunoSEQ multiplex PCR, lists solely in-frame clones and lacks some. The sample carries around 99,000 clones, around 88% recorded once. Input material: blood. This TCR was sampled from a woman in her 50s in good health. V and J are TRBV11-2 and TRBJ1-4; 9 bases are a match to TRBD1. The chain's CDR3 is CASSGDRAEKLFF. DNA of the CDR3: TGTGCCAGCAGCGGGGACAGGGCTGAAAAACTGTTTTTT.